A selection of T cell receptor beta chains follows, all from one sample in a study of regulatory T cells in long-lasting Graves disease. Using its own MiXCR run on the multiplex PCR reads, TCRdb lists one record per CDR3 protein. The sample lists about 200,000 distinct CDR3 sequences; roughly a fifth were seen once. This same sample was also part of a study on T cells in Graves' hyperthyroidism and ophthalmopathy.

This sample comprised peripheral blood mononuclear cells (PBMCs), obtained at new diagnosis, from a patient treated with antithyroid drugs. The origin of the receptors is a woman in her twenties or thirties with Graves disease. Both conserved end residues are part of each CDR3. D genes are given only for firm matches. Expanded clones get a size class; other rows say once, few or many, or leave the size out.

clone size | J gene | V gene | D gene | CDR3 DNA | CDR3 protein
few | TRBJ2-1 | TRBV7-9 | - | TGTGCCAGCAGCCCGGCGTGGTACAATGAGCAGTTCTTC | CASSPAWYNEQFF
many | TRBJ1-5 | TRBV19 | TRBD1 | TGTGCCAGTAGTTTTGACGGGACAGGGGTCCAGCCCCAGCATTTT | CASSFDGTGVQPQHF
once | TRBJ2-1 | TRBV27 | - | TGTGCCAGCAGTCCCCGGGGGCGCCAGAGGTACAATGAGCAGTTCTTC | CASSPRGRQRYNEQFF
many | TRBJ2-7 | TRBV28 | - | TGTGCCAGCAGTTCCCCTACCGACTCGCTCAACGAGCAGTACTTC | CASSSPTDSLNEQYF
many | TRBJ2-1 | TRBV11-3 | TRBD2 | TGTGCCAGCAGCTTCGCCGGGACTAGCGGCGGTGAGCAGTTCTTC | CASSFAGTSGGEQFF
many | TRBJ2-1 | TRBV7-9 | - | TGTGCCAGCAGCTTAGCGGGGGCGAGTTATGACCATGGGGGTGAGCAGTTCTTC | CASSLAGASYDHGGEQFF
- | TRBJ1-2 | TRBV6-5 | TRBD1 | TGTGCCAGCAGTTACCGCCCGGGACAGGGATTGGCAGGGAACTATGGCTACACCTTC | CASSYRPGQGLAGNYGYTF
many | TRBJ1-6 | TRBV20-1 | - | TGCAGTGCTAGAGAAAGGGCATCACCCCTCCACTTT | CSARERASPLHF
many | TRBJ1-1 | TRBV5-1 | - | TGCGCCAGCAGCGGCGGGAGTGTAGCTGAAGCTTTCTTT | CASSGGSVAEAFF
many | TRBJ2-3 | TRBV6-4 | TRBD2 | TGTGCCAGCAGGACTAGCGGGAGCACAGATACGCAGTATTTT | CASRTSGSTDTQYF
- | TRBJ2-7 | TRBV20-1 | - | TGCAGTGCTAGAGATGGAGAGGCCTACGAGCAGTACTTC | CSARDGEAYEQYF
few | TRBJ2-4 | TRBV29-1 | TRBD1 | TGCAGCGCACGGACAGGGTGGGAAAACATTCAGTACTTC | CSARTGWENIQYF
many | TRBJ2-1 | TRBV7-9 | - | TGTGCCAGCAGCTTAGCTTTGGGGCGGGATGAGCAGTTCTTC | CASSLALGRDEQFF
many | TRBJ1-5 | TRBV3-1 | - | TGTGCCAGCAGCCAGAATGGGGGCCATCAGCCCCAGCATTTT | CASSQNGGHQPQHF
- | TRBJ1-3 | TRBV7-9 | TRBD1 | TGTGCCAGCAGCTCACCACCGGGACAGGGGACTGGAAACACCATATATTTT | CASSSPPGQGTGNTIYF
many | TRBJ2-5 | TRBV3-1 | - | TGTGCCAGCAGCCAAGCGAGGGGGGCAGTCTTCCTCGGAGAGACCCAGTACTTC | CASSQARGAVFLGETQYF
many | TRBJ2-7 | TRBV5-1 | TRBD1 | TGCGCCAGCAGCTACGGTGGGACAGGAGTTTACGAGCAGTACTTC | CASSYGGTGVYEQYF
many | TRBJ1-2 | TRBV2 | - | TGTGCCAGCACCAGAACGGCGGATAACTATGGCTACACCTTC | CASTRTADNYGYTF
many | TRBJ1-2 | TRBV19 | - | TGTGCCAGTAGCCGAGGGACCGAAACCGGCTACACCTTC | CASSRGTETGYTF
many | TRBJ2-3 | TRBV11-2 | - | TGTGCCAGCAGCTTAGCGGGGGGCCTCACAGATACGCAGTATTTT | CASSLAGGLTDTQYF
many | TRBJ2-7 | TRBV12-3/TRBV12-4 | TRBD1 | TGTGCCAGCAGTTCCGACAGGGGAACGGTCGGCGACGAGCAGTACTTC | CASSSDRGTVGDEQYF
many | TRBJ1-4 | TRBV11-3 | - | TGTGCCAGCAGCTTAGTCCGAAATGAAAAACTGTTTTTT | CASSLVRNEKLFF
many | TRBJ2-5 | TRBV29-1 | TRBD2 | TGCAGCGTAGCGGGAGGGCCGGGGGAGACCCAGTACTTC | CSVAGGPGETQYF
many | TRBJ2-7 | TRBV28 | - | TGTGCCAGCGCGGGGGACAGCTTTTCCTACGAGCAGTACTTC | CASAGDSFSYEQYF
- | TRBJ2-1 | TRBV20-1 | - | TGCAGTGCTAGAGATGGGCAGGGTGCGTACAATGAGCAGTTCTTC | CSARDGQGAYNEQFF
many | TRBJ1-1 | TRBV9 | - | TGTGCCAGCAGCGTAGGGGGTATGAGCACTGAAGCTTTCTTT | CASSVGGMSTEAFF
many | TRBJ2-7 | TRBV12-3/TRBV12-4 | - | TGTGCCAGCAGTTTTGCCCAGACCTACGAGCAGTACTTC | CASSFAQTYEQYF
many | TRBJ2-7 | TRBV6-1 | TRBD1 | TGTGCCAGCAGTGTCAGGGGGAACGAGCAGTACTTC | CASSVRGNEQYF
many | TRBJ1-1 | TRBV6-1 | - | TGTGCCAGCAGACCCCGCACAGCGAACACTGAAGCTTTCTTT | CASRPRTANTEAFF
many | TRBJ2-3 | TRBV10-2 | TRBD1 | TGCGCCAGCAGTGAACAGGGGGTGGCAGATACGCAGTATTTT | CASSEQGVADTQYF
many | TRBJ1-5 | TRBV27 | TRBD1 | TGTGCCAGCAGTCGCGAACAGGGGGCAGGACGTCAGCCCCAGCATTTT | CASSREQGAGRQPQHF
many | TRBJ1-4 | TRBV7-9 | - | TGTGCCAGCAGCTCGTCAAGGGAAACTAATGAAAAACTGTTTTTT | CASSSSRETNEKLFF
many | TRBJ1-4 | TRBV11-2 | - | TGTGCCAGCAGCACGACGTGGGAGGCTAATGAAAAACTGTTTTTT | CASSTTWEANEKLFF
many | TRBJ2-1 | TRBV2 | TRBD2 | TGTGCCAGCTTCAGCGGGGGGGTCTACAATGAGCAGTTCTTC | CASFSGGVYNEQFF
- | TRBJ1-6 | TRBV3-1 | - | TGTGCCAGCAGCCCCCAGGGACCGAGAGTCCATTCACCCCTCCTCTTT | CASSPQGPRVHSPLLF
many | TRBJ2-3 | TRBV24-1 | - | TGTGCCACCAGTGATTATGCGGGATACACAGATACGCAGTATTTT | CATSDYAGYTDTQYF